These 30 T cell receptor beta chains share one sample of origin, sequenced in a study of T cells after posttransplantation cyclophosphamide listed by TCRdb under 2016. Library method: the immunoSEQ multiplex PCR assay. What TCRdb holds here is the immuneACCESS table cut down to in-frame rearrangements. Part of the clones is not present; checked against another copy, under half of the missing clones reflect an unresolved V gene, and the others are unexplained. The table for this sample lists approximately 50,000 clones; 94% of them were counted only once. The ten largest account for 2.9% of the sample. Sequenced sample: PBMCs. These receptors were collected from a woman aged 25 to 45 in good health and a related stem cell transplant donor.

The genes are TRBV5-8 and TRBJ1-2; TRBD1 aligns across 9 bases. There are 15 residues in the CDR3. Germline V gene sequence: CDR1 SGHTS, CDR2 YDEGEE. Trimming cost V 2 bases and J 2 bases; bases outside gene matches: 4. CDR3 sequence: CASSLQGAMNYGYTF. CDR3 sequence (DNA): TGTGCCAGCAGCTTACAGGGGGCGATGAACTATGGCTACACCTTC.

J is TRBJ1-1 and V is TRBV18, with D possibly matching TRBD1 (5 bases). V shed 6 bases and J shed 1 base, with 12 bases lying between them. Germline loops: CDR1 KGHSH, CDR2 LQKENI. This CDR3 spans 14 amino acids. CDR3 amino acids: CASSRVEGNTEAFF. The CDR3 coding sequence is TGTGCCAGCTCCAGGGTGGAGGGGAACACTGAAGCTTTCTTT.

This chain uses TRBV18 with TRBJ2-3, with D hard to call. CDR3 size: 12 residues. The V gene's germline CDR1 is KGHSH and CDR2 LQKENI. The V end was cut by 8 bases, the J end by 0 bases, with 6 bases between. DNA of the CDR3: TGTGCCAGCCGTACTAGCACAGATACGCAGTATTTT. Protein product: CASRTSTDTQYF.

The J gene is TRBJ2-2, the V gene TRBV13; 9 nucleotides align to TRBD1. The CDR3 sequence is 14 residues long. The germline gives CDR1 PRHDT, CDR2 FYEKMQ (reference sequence). V gave up 5 bases and J gave up 7 bases; unmatched junction bases: 5. The CDR3 region has the DNA TGTGCCAGCAGCCGGGACAGGGCTGGCGGGGAGCTGTTTTTT. Translation: CASSRDRAGGELFF.

The genes are TRBV7-3 and TRBJ1-1; D is possibly TRBD1 (5 bases). Germline assignment: CDR1 SGHTA and CDR2 FQGTGA. The CDR3 contains 14 residues. V lost 5 bases, J lost 10 bases, and 20 bases lay in between. The CDR3 DNA sequence: TGTGCCAGCAGCCCCACTGCGGCAGGGTCGGTAGCTTTCTTT. Translating it yields CASSPTAAGSVAFF.

V and J are TRBV6-4 and TRBJ2-3; possibly TRBD2 for D (6 bases). The CDR3 covers 16 residues. Trimming took off 3 bases at V and 2 bases at J, with 15 bases between the two ends. From germline, CDR1 is MRHNA and CDR2 SNTAGT. Here the CDR3 DNA reads TGTGCCAGCAGTGAAGGGCGGGACCTAAACACAGATACGCAGTATTTT. Protein sequence: CASSEGRDLNTDTQYF.

The V call is TRBV4-2, the J call TRBJ2-7; D unclear. In germline, CDR1 is LGHNA, CDR2 YNFKEQ. The germline V and J ends were trimmed by 0 bases and 0 bases, with 9 bases remaining between them. The CDR3 contains 15 residues. The DNA of the CDR3 is TGTGCCAGCAGCCAAGAAGTGACACCCTCCTACGAGCAGTACTTC. As protein: CASSQEVTPSYEQYF.

This chain connects TRBV19 to TRBJ2-6; D might be TRBD1 (5 bases). The length of the CDR3 is 14 residues. The V gene's germline CDR1 is LNHDA and CDR2 SQIVND (reference sequence). Deletions cut 6 bases from V and 4 bases from J, with 10 bases between. CDR3 nucleotides: TGTGCCAGTAGCCCCAGGGCCGGGGCCAACGTCCTGACTTTC. Translated, it gives CASSPRAGANVLTF.

The chain links TRBV19 to TRBJ2-1; 7 positions agree with TRBD2. V dropped 4 bases and J dropped 0; count of bases not matched to a gene: 3. Germline V gene data show CDR1 as LNHDA and CDR2 as SQIVND (reference sequence). The CDR3 runs to 15 residues. The CDR3 sequence: CASSTGTTSYNEQFF. CDR3 DNA sequence: TGTGCCAGTAGTACTGGGACTACCTCCTACAATGAGCAGTTCTTC.

The chain couples TRBV6-5 to TRBJ1-6; D perhaps matches TRBD1 (5 bases). The CDR3 covers 14 residues. The germline V gene encodes CDR1 MNHEY and CDR2 SVGAGI. The V gene lost 4 bases and the J gene lost 7 bases, with 11 bases spanning the gap. CDR3 sequence: CASSSRTSNSPLHF. The CDR3 nucleotides are TGTGCCAGCAGTTCCCGGACAAGCAATTCACCCCTCCACTTT.

The chain couples TRBV5-6 to TRBJ2-4; 8 bases map to TRBD2. The CDR3 has 19 amino acids. CDR1 and CDR2 from the germline V gene are SGHDT and YYEEEE. V shed 4 bases, J shed 0 bases, and the junction held 15 bases outside the gene matches. CDR3 DNA sequence: TGTGCCAGCAGCGCGGGGACTAGAGGTATCCAACTAGCCAAAAACATTCAGTACTTC. Amino acid sequence: CASSAGTRGIQLAKNIQYF.

This clone came up once. CDR3 protein: CASSFAGLNVNEQFF. The CDR3 DNA reads as TGTGCCAGCAGCTTCGCGGGACTAAACGTCAATGAGCAGTTCTTC. The chain has TRBV5-5 and TRBJ2-1; 7 bases align to TRBD2. CDR1 is SGHKS and CDR2 is YYEKEE in the germline V gene (reference sequence). This CDR3 has 15 residues. V lost 2 bases to trimming and J lost 6 bases; unmatched junction nucleotides: 8.

The chain couples TRBV10-3 to TRBJ2-5; D not certain. Trimming cost V 0 bases and J 11 bases, with 7 bases left between them. Per germline, CDR1 ENHRY and CDR2 SYGVKD. The length of the CDR3 is 11 residues. CDR3 residues: CAISESSSQYF. The CDR3 DNA follows: TGTGCCATCAGTGAGTCGTCCTCTCAGTACTTC.

The chain combines TRBV7-2 with TRBJ2-7; 10 positions match TRBD1. Looked up from germline, CDR1 is SGHTA and CDR2 is FQGNSA. Losses at the gene ends were 2 bases for V and 2 bases for J; bases not matched to a gene: 3. The CDR3 runs to 15 residues. CDR3 sequence reads: CASSLRTGGTYEQYF. The CDR3 DNA sequence: TGTGCCAGCAGCTTACGGACAGGGGGGACCTACGAGCAGTACTTC.

This clone was picked up one time. This chain links TRBV7-2 with TRBJ1-5; 7 bases are shared with TRBD1. Germline V gives CDR1 SGHTA, CDR2 FQGNSA. The CDR3 has 13 residues. With 5 bases clipped from V and 7 bases from J, the junction kept 5 bases outside the gene matches. CDR3 loop: CASSRDRDQPQHF. DNA of the CDR3: TGTGCCAGCAGCCGTGACAGGGACCAGCCCCAGCATTTT.

The rearrangement uses TRBV6-5 and TRBJ1-3; D remains unclear. The CDR3 has 14 residues. Per the germline V gene, CDR1 is MNHEY and CDR2 is SVGAGI. V was shortened by 5 bases and J by 1 base, with 9 bases between the two germline ends. The CDR3 here is CASSPHQSGNTIYF. The DNA of the CDR3 is TGTGCCAGCAGTCCTCACCAGTCTGGAAACACCATATATTTT.

V usage is TRBV9 and J usage is TRBJ1-2; no firm D call. The CDR3 consists of 15 residues. Germline loops: CDR1 SGDLS, CDR2 YYNGEE. The germline V and J ends were trimmed by 0 bases and 3 bases, with 12 bases remaining between them. As DNA, the CDR3 is TGTGCCAGCAGCGTAGGCATGGGGAGGGACTATGGCTACACCTTC. It translates to CASSVGMGRDYGYTF.

CDR3 nucleotide sequence: TGTGCCACCAGCGGTCCTCAGGGGGACACCATATATTTT. This sequence encodes CATSGPQGDTIYF. V usage is TRBV15 and J usage is TRBJ1-3, with 7 nucleotides matching TRBD1. CDR3 size: 13 residues. Germline V gene data show CDR1 as LNHNV and CDR2 as YYDKDF (reference sequence). The trim removed 5 bases at V and 8 bases at J, leaving 6 bases unmatched.

V and J are TRBV27 and TRBJ1-1; unclear D gene. V lost 3 bases, J lost 2 bases, and 10 bases lay in between. In germline, CDR1 is MNHEY, CDR2 SMNVEV (reference sequence). The length of the CDR3 is 14 residues. The CDR3 reads CASSFGLPNTEAFF. The CDR3 coding sequence is TGTGCCAGCAGTTTCGGTCTACCAAACACTGAAGCTTTCTTT.

This CDR3 reads CASDRVPGVTGELFF. CDR3 DNA sequence: TGTGCCAGCGACCGGGTCCCTGGCGTCACCGGGGAGCTGTTTTTT. The chain uses TRBV19 and TRBJ2-2; D gene ambiguous. Trimming cost V 9 bases and J 4 bases, with 18 bases left between them. CDR1 and CDR2 from the germline V gene are LNHDA and SQIVND (reference sequence). CDR3 length: 15 residues.

Concerning this clone itself: The junction and the germline gene differ at one end; a read error may be behind it. V and J are TRBV7-9 and TRBJ1-1; a possible D gene is TRBD1 (5 bases). This CDR3 has 14 amino acids. The germline gives CDR1 SEHNR, CDR2 FQNEAQ (reference sequence). The DNA of the CDR3 is TGTGCCAGCAGCTTAGGACAGTTGAACACTGAAGCTTTTTTT. It yields the protein CASSLGQLNTEAFF.

The chain couples TRBV6-1 to TRBJ1-5; no reliable D call. The CDR3 sequence is 13 residues long. Trimming shortened V by 0 bases and J by 7 bases, and 7 bases separated the two germline ends. CDR1 and CDR2 from the germline V gene are MNHNS and SASEGT. The CDR3 loop is CASSEAQTQPQHF. The CDR3 DNA sequence: TGTGCCAGCAGTGAAGCCCAGACACAGCCCCAGCATTTT.

This chain connects TRBV19 to TRBJ1-2; 11 positions agree with TRBD1. V was clipped by 8 bases and J by 1 base; unmatched bases: 9. The germline V gene has CDR1 LNHDA and CDR2 SQIVND (reference sequence). The CDR3 loop spans 16 amino acids. CDR3 DNA: TGTGCCAGTCGCTTGGGACAGGGGGTTTTTAACTATGGCTACACCTTC. Its protein is CASRLGQGVFNYGYTF.

The chain carries TRBV4-1 and TRBJ1-4; D possibly corresponds to TRBD1 (5 bases). The CDR3 extends over 15 amino acids. Germline lookup yields CDR1 MGHRA and CDR2 YSYEKL. V lost 1 base to trimming and J lost 5 bases, with 11 bases between them. The CDR3 region has the DNA TGCGCCAGCAGCCAAGTTCAGGGCTTAAATGAAAAACTGTTTTTT. This encodes CASSQVQGLNEKLFF.

The chain joins TRBV7-2 to TRBJ1-6; 10 positions match TRBD1. V dropped 6 bases and J dropped 7; count of bases not matched to a gene: 12. The CDR3 sequence is 17 residues long. Germline CDR1 and CDR2: SGHTA and FQGNSA. CDR3 coding DNA: TGTGCCAGCAGACCTAGTGGGACAGGGGCCGGGAATTCACCCCTCCACTTT. Translating it yields CASRPSGTGAGNSPLHF.

The V call is TRBV6-1, the J call TRBJ2-7; D unresolved. Deletions cut 4 bases from V and 0 bases from J, with 10 bases between. CDR3 length equals 14 residues. The V gene's germline CDR1 is MNHNS and CDR2 SASEGT. The CDR3 loop reads CASSGAFLSYEQYF. CDR3 DNA: TGTGCCAGCAGTGGGGCCTTCCTCTCCTACGAGCAGTACTTC.

V is TRBV5-1 and J is TRBJ2-5; 13 bases map to TRBD2. Germline CDR1 is SGHRS and CDR2 is YFSETQ. The CDR3 has 16 residues. The V segment lost 0 bases and the J segment 5 bases; nucleotides outside the gene matches: 4. CDR3 residues: CASSLGLAGGGETQYF. The CDR3 nucleotides are TGCGCCAGCAGCTTGGGACTAGCGGGGGGTGGTGAGACCCAGTACTTC.

The chain has TRBV6-1 and TRBJ2-1; TRBD2 matches 8 bases. Per the germline V gene, CDR1 is MNHNS and CDR2 is SASEGT. CDR3 length: 13 amino acids. V lost 8 bases to trimming and J lost 4 bases; unmatched junction nucleotides: 4. In DNA form, the CDR3 reads TGTGCCAGCCGGGGGGGCGGGTACAATGAGCAGTTCTTC. Translating it yields CASRGGGYNEQFF.

The chain couples TRBV2 to TRBJ1-2, with D hard to call. CDR1 SNHLY and CDR2 FYNNEI come from the germline V gene. This CDR3 region has 13 residues. Deletions cut 1 base from V and 8 bases from J, with 11 bases between. DNA of the CDR3: TGTGCCAGCAGTGAAGGGCGGGTCGAAGGCTACACCTTC. Translated: CASSEGRVEGYTF.

For this clone: The junction departs from the called germline gene at one end, perhaps through a read error. The rearrangement uses TRBV27 and TRBJ1-1; D is ambiguous. The CDR3 spans 11 residues. Germline assignment: CDR1 MNHEY and CDR2 SMNVEV (reference sequence). The CDR3 coding sequence is TGTGCCAGCAGTTCACCGCCTGAGGCTTTCTTT. Amino acid sequence: CASSSPPEAFF.